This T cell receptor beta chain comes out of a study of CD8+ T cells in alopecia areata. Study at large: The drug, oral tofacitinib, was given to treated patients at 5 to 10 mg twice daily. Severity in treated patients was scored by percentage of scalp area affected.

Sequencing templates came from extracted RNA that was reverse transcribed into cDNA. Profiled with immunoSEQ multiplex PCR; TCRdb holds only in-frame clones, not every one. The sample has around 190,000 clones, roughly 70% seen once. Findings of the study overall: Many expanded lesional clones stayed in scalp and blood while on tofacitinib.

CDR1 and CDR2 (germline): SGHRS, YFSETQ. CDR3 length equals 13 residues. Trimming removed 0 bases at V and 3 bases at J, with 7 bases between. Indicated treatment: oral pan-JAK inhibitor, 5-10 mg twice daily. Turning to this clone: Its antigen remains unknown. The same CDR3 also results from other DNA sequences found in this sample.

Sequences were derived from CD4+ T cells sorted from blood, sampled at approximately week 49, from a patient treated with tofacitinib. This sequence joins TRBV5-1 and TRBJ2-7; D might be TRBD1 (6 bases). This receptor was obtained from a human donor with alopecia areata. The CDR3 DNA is TGCGCCAGCAGCTTGGGACAGGACTACGAGCAGTACTTC. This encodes CASSLGQDYEQYF.